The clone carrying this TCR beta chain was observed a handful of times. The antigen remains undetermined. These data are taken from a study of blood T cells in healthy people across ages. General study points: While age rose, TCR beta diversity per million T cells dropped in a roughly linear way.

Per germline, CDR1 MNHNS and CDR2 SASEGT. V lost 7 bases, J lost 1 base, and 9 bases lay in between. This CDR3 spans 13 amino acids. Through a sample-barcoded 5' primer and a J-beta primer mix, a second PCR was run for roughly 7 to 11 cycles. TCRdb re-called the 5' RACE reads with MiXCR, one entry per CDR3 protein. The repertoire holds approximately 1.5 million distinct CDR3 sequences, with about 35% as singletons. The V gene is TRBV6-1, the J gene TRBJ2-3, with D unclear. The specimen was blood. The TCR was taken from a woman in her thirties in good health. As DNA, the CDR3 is TGTGCCAGCAATCTCCAGGGCACAGATACGCAGTATTTT. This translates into CASNLQGTDTQYF.